This T cell receptor beta chain was profiled in a study of blood T cell repertoires in COVID-19 (dated by TCRdb to the early 2020s). Background on the whole study: Collaborator samples came from the United States, Italy and Spain and covered acute and convalescent phases of COVID-19. The dataset comprised deeply sampled blood TCRbeta repertoires from subjects exposed to, actively infected with, or recovered from COVID-19. Sample metadata almost always included a de-identified subject ID, COVID-19 status, age in years and sex. The repertoires were made available in a free public database intended to serve as a resource for research on the immune response to SARS-CoV-2. Where available, HLA class I and class II types were taken from metadata supplied by the sample provider and were not determined by assay-based typing. The samples were drawn from two sources: the first 160 participants of the ongoing ImmuneRACE study, and over 1,000 subjects contributed by 6 global collaborators. The material from the prospective study consisted of cDNA or gDNA derived from T cells, B-cell-depleted T cells, or PBMCs.

General findings and caveats noted by the study authors: How much clinical and demographic metadata was included differed by source and by participant, and the metadata was provided uncurated.

Collaborating institutions collected whole blood in K2EDTA tubes following their own protocols. For TCRbeta analysis, collaborator samples were shipped as frozen whole blood, as isolated PBMCs, or as DNA extracted from either sample type. Its CDR3 holds 14 amino acids, cysteine through phenylalanine. Only the CDR3 portion is preserved as DNA: 42 bases, with reading frame beginning at the first base. Trimming accounts for 4 bases at V and 5 bases at J, while the number of junction bases matched to no gene is 6. Taken from the germline V gene, the CDR1 and CDR2 loops are SGHRS and YFSETQ. TCRbeta CDR3 regions were amplified from genomic DNA by means of the immunoSEQ Assay, a bias-controlled multiplex PCR. The study's own analysis went as follows. Within the assay, amplification of reference gene primers was used to estimate how many nucleated cells each sample contained. To quantify the absolute abundance of each unique TCRbeta CDR3 rearrangement, sequence reads were collapsed and filtered. For each sample, productive Simpson clonality was calculated as the square root of Simpson's diversity index over productive rearrangements. The table was pulled from immuneACCESS by TCRdb, which kept in-frame rearrangements only. Such tables lose some clones; where checked, under half of the loss comes from unresolved V genes, and the rest has no known cause. From that table come the V and J calls and clone size; the DNA was used to work out D and trimming. The sample table lists 100,000 to 150,000 clones, approximately 90% of them with a count of one. The ten top clones hold around 7.3% of the sample.

In regard to this clone: No antigen is known for it. No per-base quality is available; no much larger clone lies one base away.

The sample was peripheral blood. The TCR sequence derives from a man between 45 and 60 years old with acute or convalescent COVID-19. The V gene is TRBV5-1 and the J gene is TRBJ1-1; 9 nucleotides in the junction match TRBD1. The DNA sequence reads TGCGCCAGCAGCCCGGGACAGGGAGGGACTGAAGCTTTCTTT. This encodes CASSPGQGGTEAFF. Supplemented by the reference TRBV5-1 and TRBJ1-1 proteins around the CDR3, the complete variable domain is KAGVTQTPRYLIKTRGQQVTLSCSPISGHRSVSWYQQTPGQGLQFLFEYFSETQRNKGNFPGRFSGRQFSNSRSEMNVSTLELGDSALYLCASSPGQGGTEAFFGQGTRLTVV.